One sample yielded the 24 T cell receptor beta chains listed below, sequenced in a study of T cells in Graves' hyperthyroidism and ophthalmopathy (dated by TCRdb to about 2019). Library preparation used multiplex PCR. The sequencing machine was an Illumina HiSeq 2000. TCR beta CDR3 regions were amplified from RNA transcripts. The TCR CDR3 was subjected to a first round of RT-PCR using the HTBI primer set and the Qiagen OneStep RT-PCR kit. TCRdb reworked the public reads: Q25 trimming with fastp, MiXCR clone assembly, productive beta chains retained. Each entry is one CDR3 protein sequence, shown with its most common DNA and genes. The sample table shows 300,000 to 500,000 distinct CDR3 sequences, and about 14% are seen once. 28% of the sample lies in the top ten. The sequenced sample was blood. All receptors come from a man aged 50-60 years with Graves' ophthalmopathy.

The CDR3 bases are TGTGCCAGCCAACAGGGGGCCGCCTATGGCTACACCTTC. Amino acid sequence: CASQQGAAYGYTF. This chain links TRBV2 with TRBJ1-2, with 9 positions matching TRBD1. Germline lookup yields CDR1 SNHLY and CDR2 FYNNEI. The CDR3 is 13 residues long. With V trimmed by 8 bases and J by 4 bases, 5 bases remained unmatched.

The chain links TRBV11-1 to TRBJ2-4; a possible D gene is TRBD2 (5 bases). The V gene's germline CDR1 is SGHAT and CDR2 FQDESV (reference sequence). The CDR3 sequence is 15 residues long. V lost 1 base, J lost 0 bases, and 7 bases lay in between. Here the CDR3 DNA reads TGTGCCAGCAGCTTAGAAGGGAGAGCCAAAAACATTCAGTACTTC. Its translation: CASSLEGRAKNIQYF. Combining the CDR3 with reference TRBV11-1 and TRBJ2-4 gives the whole variable domain EAEVAQSPRYKITEKSQAVAFWCDPISGHATLYWYRQILGQGPELLVQFQDESVVDDSQLPKDRFSAERLKGVDSTLKIQPAELGDSAMYLCASSLEGRAKNIQYFGAGTRLSVL.

The rearrangement uses TRBV7-3 and TRBJ2-5; no clear D gene. From germline, CDR1 is SGHTA and CDR2 FQGTGA. The V gene lost 5 bases and the J gene lost 5 bases, with 18 bases spanning the gap. The CDR3 is 15 residues long. The CDR3 here is CASSRTPTVRETQYF. The CDR3 DNA reads TGTGCCAGCAGCCGGACCCCTACGGTGAGGGAGACCCAGTACTTC.

This clonotype was seen at least ten times. The rearrangement links TRBV6-1 to TRBJ2-2; D is perhaps TRBD1 (5 bases). This CDR3 has 15 residues. Germline V gene sequence: CDR1 MNHNS, CDR2 SASEGT. V was cut by 6 bases and J by 2 bases, with 13 bases left in between. The CDR3 sequence: CASRQQVINTGELFF. The CDR3 nucleotides are TGTGCCAGCAGACAACAGGTCATAAACACCGGGGAGCTGTTTTTT.

Only a few counts were recorded for this clonotype. The gene calls are TRBV2 and TRBJ2-5; 7 nucleotides align to TRBD2. Germline CDR1 and CDR2: SNHLY and FYNNEI. This CDR3 is built from 13 residues. The ends lost 6 bases at V and 6 bases at J; junction bases unmatched: 7. CDR3 sequence: CASSEGLRQTQYF. The CDR3, as DNA: TGTGCCAGCAGCGAGGGACTAAGACAGACCCAGTACTTC. Full variable domain (remainder filled in from reference TRBV2 and TRBJ2-5): EPEVTQTPSHQVTQMGQEVILRCVPISNHLYFYWYRQILGQKVEFLVSFYNNEISEKSEIFDDQFSVERPDGSNFTLKIRSTKLEDSAMYFCASSEGLRQTQYFGPGTRLLVL.

Remarks on this clonotype: The CDR3 end shows no conserved phenylalanine or tryptophan, and so a read error is likely. The chain joins TRBV7-8 to TRBJ1-3; D gene uncertain. CDR3 length: 16 residues. Germline V lookup: CDR1 SGHVS, CDR2 FQNEAQ. Trimming pared 1 base from V and 4 bases from J, leaving 14 bases between. CDR3 sequence reads: CASSLEGNPAGNTIYL. The CDR3 DNA is TGTGCCAGCAGCTTAGAAGGCAACCCGGCGGGAAACACCATATATCTT.

In this sample, this clonotype turned up once. The chain employs TRBV4-1 and TRBJ2-3; D unclear. The CDR3 is made up of 16 amino acids. CDR1 and CDR2 (germline): MGHRA, YSYEKL. V was shortened by 0 bases and J by 2 bases, with 12 bases between the two germline ends. The chain's CDR3 is CASSQEKGRTTDTQYF. The CDR3, as DNA: TGCGCCAGCAGCCAAGAGAAAGGGCGGACCACAGATACGCAGTATTTT.

The chain has TRBV29-1 and TRBJ2-5, with 8 bases matching TRBD2. Trimming removed 4 bases from V and 4 bases from J; junction bases left unmatched: 8. This CDR3 has 14 amino acids. The germline V gene encodes CDR1 SQVTM and CDR2 ANQGSEA. The CDR3 sequence is CSVVLSGMGETQYF. CDR3 nucleotide sequence: TGCAGCGTTGTTCTTAGCGGGATGGGAGAGACCCAGTACTTC. The variable domain in full, with the rest retrieved from reference TRBV29-1 and TRBJ2-5, is SAVISQKPSRDICQRGTSLTIQCQVDSQVTMMFWYRQQPGQSLTLIATANQGSEATYESGFVIDKFPISRPNLTFSTLTVSNMSPEDSSIYLCSVVLSGMGETQYFGPGTRLLVL.

J is TRBJ1-6 and V is TRBV2, with TRBD1 matching 8 bases. The CDR3 has 16 residues. Trimming cost V 6 bases and J 7 bases; bases outside gene matches: 11. Germline V CDR1 and CDR2: SNHLY, FYNNEI. The CDR3 spells CASRADRAQGNSPLHF. Written as DNA, the CDR3 is TGTGCCAGCAGAGCGGACAGGGCTCAGGGGAATTCACCCCTCCACTTT.

This clonotype has at least ten counts. V and J are TRBV30 and TRBJ1-2; D possibly corresponds to TRBD1 (6 bases). The length of the CDR3 is 14 residues. Germline CDR1 and CDR2: GTSNPN and SVGIG (reference sequence). The ends were cut back, 0 bases at V and 3 bases at J, with 11 bases in the middle. The CDR3 loop is CAWSVGGRDYGYTF. In DNA, the CDR3 is TGTGCCTGGAGTGTTGGGGGGCGCGACTATGGCTACACCTTC. Drawing the rest from reference TRBV30 and TRBJ1-2, the complete variable domain is SQTIHQWPATLVQPVGSPLSLECTVEGTSNPNLYWYRQAAGRGLQLLFYSVGIGQISSEVPQNLSASRPQDRQFILSSKKLLLSDSGFYLCAWSVGGRDYGYTFGSGTRLTVV.

The chain couples TRBV25-1 to TRBJ2-5, with D perhaps TRBD1 (5 bases). The CDR3 covers 14 residues. The V gene's germline CDR1 is MGHDK and CDR2 SYGVNS. V dropped 5 bases and J dropped 7 bases, with 17 bases sitting between them. CDR3 coding DNA: TGTGCCAGCAGTCAGGACATAACTCAGGGGACCCAGTACTTC. Translation gives CASSQDITQGTQYF.

V is TRBV28 and J is TRBJ2-5, with D possibly matching TRBD1 (5 bases). Trimming took 8 bases from V and 0 from J, leaving 13 bases between them. There are 14 residues in the CDR3. CDR1 and CDR2 from the germline V gene are MDHEN and SYDVKM. In DNA form, the CDR3 reads TGTGCCAGCGGATTCTGGACAAACCAAGAGACCCAGTACTTC. Translated: CASGFWTNQETQYF.

This clonotype was detected many times. The CDR3 sequence: CASSGWTEAFF. CDR3 in DNA: TGTGCCAGCAGCGGTTGGACTGAAGCTTTCTTT. The V call is TRBV2, the J call TRBJ1-1; D remains unclear. From germline, CDR1 is SNHLY and CDR2 FYNNEI. The CDR3 runs to 11 residues. With 6 bases removed from V and 5 bases from J, the gap between germline ends came to 7 bases.

This clonotype showed up just a few times. The chain combines TRBV28 with TRBJ1-2; a possible D gene is TRBD1 (6 bases). This CDR3 has 14 amino acids. Trimming removed 7 bases from V and 8 bases from J, with 20 bases in between. Germline CDR1 is MDHEN and CDR2 is SYDVKM. In DNA, the CDR3 is TGTGCCAGCACCGTGGACGGGGGCGCACGAGGCTACACCTTC. Translation gives CASTVDGGARGYTF.

The table lists this clonotype with many counts. The rearrangement links TRBV5-1 to TRBJ2-2; D possibly matches TRBD1 or TRBD2 (6 bases each). V was trimmed by 0 bases and J by 6 bases, leaving 9 bases between them. CDR1 and CDR2 (germline): SGHRS, YFSETQ. The CDR3 consists of 14 residues. CDR3 loop: CASSLVGGPGELFF. In DNA, the CDR3 is TGCGCCAGCAGCTTGGTTGGGGGGCCCGGGGAGCTGTTTTTT.

This clonotype has ten or more counts. The chain is built from TRBV5-1 and TRBJ2-7, with 9 positions matching TRBD1. The length of the CDR3 is 13 residues. Germline CDR1 reads SGHRS; CDR2 reads YFSETQ. V was clipped by 4 bases and J by 5 bases; unmatched bases: 4. The CDR3 DNA follows: TGCGCCAGCAGCGGGACAGGGCGGGACGAGCAGTACTTC. Its translation: CASSGTGRDEQYF.

In its sample, this clonotype was seen a few times. V is TRBV5-1 and J is TRBJ2-3, with no clear D. The CDR3 has 13 amino acids. Looked up from germline, CDR1 is SGHRS and CDR2 is YFSETQ. The V and J ends lost 4 bases and 9 bases respectively, with 15 bases between them. The CDR3 region is CASSGEQGATQYF. In DNA, the CDR3 is TGCGCCAGCAGCGGCGAACAAGGCGCGACGCAGTATTTT.

Only a few counts were recorded for this clonotype. The chain carries TRBV5-5 and TRBJ2-5, with 7 nucleotides matching TRBD2. Germline V gene sequence: CDR1 SGHKS, CDR2 YYEKEE (reference sequence). V was clipped by 0 bases and J by 5 bases; unmatched bases: 4. The CDR3 runs to 14 residues. The CDR3 nucleotides are TGTGCCAGCAGCTTGGAGATGGGAGGGGAGACCCAGTACTTC. Its protein is CASSLEMGGETQYF.

This clonotype came up a few times. This chain links TRBV29-1 with TRBJ2-7, with D unclear. The CDR3 length is 12 residues. Trimming shortened V by 5 bases and J by 6 bases, and 14 bases separated the two germline ends. Germline CDR1 is SQVTM and CDR2 is ANQGSEA. The DNA for the CDR3 is TGCAGCGTTAATGACGTCGGTAGCGAGCAGTACTTC. Its translation: CSVNDVGSEQYF.

The table lists this clonotype with a few counts. The chain has TRBV12-3 or TRBV12-4 and TRBJ2-2; D gene unclear. V gave up 7 bases and J gave up 4 bases, with 13 bases separating them. This CDR3 contains 14 residues. In DNA form, the CDR3 reads TGTGCCAGCATCCAAGGGTCGGGCACCGGGGAGCTGTTTTTT. This codes for CASIQGSGTGELFF.

This clonotype was detected many times. This chain joins TRBV14 and TRBJ2-1, with D tentatively TRBD2 (6 bases). Trimming cost V 4 bases and J 5 bases, with 24 bases left between them. The CDR3 length is 18 residues. CDR1 is SGHDN and CDR2 is FVKESK in the germline V gene. CDR3 in DNA: TGTGCCAGCAGCCCCTTGTGGACGAGCGGGCCCCCCCACAATGAGCAGTTCTTC. Protein sequence: CASSPLWTSGPPHNEQFF.

This clonotype was detected many times. The chain uses TRBV7-8 and TRBJ2-7, with D possibly being TRBD1 (5 bases). The CDR3 sequence is 15 residues long. Germline V gives CDR1 SGHVS, CDR2 FQNEAQ. Trimming removed 3 bases from V and 5 bases from J, with 17 bases in between. CDR3 amino acids: CASSFGANQRDEQYF. As DNA, the CDR3 is TGTGCCAGCAGCTTTGGGGCCAACCAACGCGACGAGCAGTACTTC. The full variable domain, completed using reference TRBV7-8 and TRBJ2-7, is GAGVSQSPRYKVAKRGQDVALRCDPISGHVSLFWYQQALGQGPEFLTYFQNEAQLDKSGLPSDRFFAERPEGSVSTLKIQRTQQEDSAVYLCASSFGANQRDEQYFGPGTRLTVT.

This chain links TRBV7-8 with TRBJ2-3; D ambiguous. The CDR3 contains 15 residues. Trimming cost V 4 bases and J 2 bases, with 13 bases left between them. Germline values: CDR1 SGHVS, CDR2 FQNEAQ. The CDR3 region has the DNA TGTGCCAGCAGCTCCTGGGGTAGTCCCACAGATACGCAGTATTTT. It codes for CASSSWGSPTDTQYF.

This clonotype has only a few counts. V gene TRBV7-9 combines with J gene TRBJ2-4; D assignment may be TRBD1 or TRBD2 (6 bases each). Per the germline V gene, CDR1 is SEHNR and CDR2 is FQNEAQ (reference sequence). V was pared by 1 base and J by 10 bases, with 11 bases between. This CDR3 region has 13 residues. CDR3 nucleotides: TGTGCCAGCAGCTTAGAACCGGGGGCGATTCAGTACTTC. This sequence encodes CASSLEPGAIQYF. The entire variable domain, with the rest obtained from reference TRBV7-9 and TRBJ2-4, is as follows: DTGVSQNPRHKITKRGQNVTFRCDPISEHNRLYWYRQTLGQGPEFLTYFQNEAQLEKSRLLSDRFSAERPKGSFSTLEIQRTEQGDSAMYLCASSLEPGAIQYFGAGTRLSVL.